Listed below are T cell receptor beta chains from one sample, sequenced in a study of cytomegalovirus exposure and HLA in healthy donors. Generated by immunoSEQ multiplex PCR, the TCRdb table keeps only in-frame clones and is missing some. The sample holds under 70,000 clones. Sequencing was performed on PBMCs. All receptors come from a woman between 18 and 30 years old in good health and CMV-seronegative. Both conserved end residues are trimmed from each CDR3. Fields, in order: J gene, D gene, V gene, CDR3 protein. A D gene is named only where the DNA matches it firmly.

TRBJ1-3 | . | TRBV2 | ATTTPGSAGNTIY
TRBJ1-5 | . | TRBV27 | ASITGHANQPQH
TRBJ2-7 | . | TRBV7-2 | ASSLAKGAEQY
TRBJ2-2 | TRBD1 | TRBV7-9 | ASSLTGTGAGELF
TRBJ2-7 | . | TRBV5-1 | ASRPRAGLYEQY
. | TRBD2 | TRBV4-2 | ASSQDWDGAGGNYEQY
TRBJ1-3 | . | TRBV2 | ASSEAPLGGGGNTIY
TRBJ2-7 | . | TRBV18 | ASSPVISLYEQY
TRBJ2-7 | TRBD1 | TRBV6-5 | ASSYSLTGSSEQY
TRBJ1-5 | TRBD1 | TRBV30 | AWSADRGRGEPQH
TRBJ2-7 | TRBD2 | TRBV6-1 | ASSEDGGSGSYEQY
TRBJ2-7 | TRBD1 | TRBV5-4 | ASSLTGGSSYEQY
TRBJ2-7 | TRBD1 | TRBV10-1 | ASSDYDRDRNEQY
TRBJ2-1 | TRBD2 | TRBV9 | ASSVGSSGDNEQF
TRBJ2-2 | . | TRBV19 | ASSIGSVAPPGELF
TRBJ2-1 | . | TRBV27 | ASSLSGGWYNEQF
TRBJ1-1 | TRBD1 | TRBV30 | AWSPILGQGKMKTEAF
TRBJ1-1 | . | TRBV4-2 | ASSAQEDSSTEAF
TRBJ2-2 | . | TRBV7-9 | ASSPKGYTGELF
TRBJ2-7 | TRBD2 | TRBV4-2 | ASSQDWDGAGGNYEQY
TRBJ1-4 | TRBD1 | TRBV29-1 | SVVGTGNEKLF
TRBJ1-4 | TRBD1 | TRBV7-6 | ASSQTGQGAPQKLF
TRBJ2-4 | TRBD2 | TRBV6-5 | ASSYGLAGAKNIQY
TRBJ1-5 | TRBD1 | TRBV5-1 | ASSHLWADRGSDQPQH
TRBJ2-3 | TRBD1 | TRBV5-1 | ASSLQGLPTDTQY
TRBJ1-1 | . | TRBV5-8 | ASSSVEGQAF
TRBJ1-5 | . | TRBV6-5 | ASSRTDNQPQH
TRBJ2-1 | . | TRBV7-2 | ASNPGGVRNEQF
TRBJ1-1 | . | TRBV6-5 | ASSYSSQGNTEAF
TRBJ1-2 | . | TRBV15 | ATSSSSRVRGSDGYT
TRBJ2-2 | TRBD1 | TRBV2 | ASQQQGILAGELF
TRBJ1-2 | TRBD1 | TRBV6-5 | ASSKWTGGNGYT
TRBJ2-7 | . | TRBV7-2 | ASSLQEGASGEQY
TRBJ2-2 | . | TRBV5-1 | ASSFDGGTNTGELF
TRBJ2-2 | TRBD1 | TRBV7-9 | ATTGQGNTGELF
TRBJ2-7 | TRBD1 | TRBV15 | ATSRAPGQGYEQY
TRBJ2-7 | . | TRBV5-4 | ASSLEADSYEQY
TRBJ1-2 | . | TRBV20-1 | SALNREGYT